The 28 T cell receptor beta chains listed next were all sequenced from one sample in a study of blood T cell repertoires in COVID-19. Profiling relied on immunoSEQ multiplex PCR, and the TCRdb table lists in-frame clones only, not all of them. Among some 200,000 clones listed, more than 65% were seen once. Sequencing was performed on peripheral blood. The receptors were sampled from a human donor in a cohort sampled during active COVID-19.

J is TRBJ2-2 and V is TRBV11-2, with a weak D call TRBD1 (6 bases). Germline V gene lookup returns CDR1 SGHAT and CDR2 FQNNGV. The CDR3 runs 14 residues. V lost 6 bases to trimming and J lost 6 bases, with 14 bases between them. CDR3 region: CASRPGPGAGELFF. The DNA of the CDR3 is TGTGCCAGCAGACCAGGGCCAGGGGCCGGGGAGCTGTTTTTT.

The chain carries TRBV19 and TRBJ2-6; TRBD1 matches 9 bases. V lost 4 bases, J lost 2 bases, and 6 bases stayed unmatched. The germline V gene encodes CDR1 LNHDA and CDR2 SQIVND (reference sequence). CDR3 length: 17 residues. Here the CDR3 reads CASSTGQGWTGANVLTF. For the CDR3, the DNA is TGTGCCAGTAGTACTGGACAGGGGTGGACTGGGGCCAACGTCCTGACTTTC.

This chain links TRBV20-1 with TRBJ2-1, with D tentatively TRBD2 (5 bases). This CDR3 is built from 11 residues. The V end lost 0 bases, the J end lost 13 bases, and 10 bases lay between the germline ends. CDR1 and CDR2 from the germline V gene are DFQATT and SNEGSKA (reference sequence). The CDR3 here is CSARDRTLQFF. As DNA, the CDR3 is TGCAGTGCTAGAGATCGGACTCTTCAGTTCTTC.

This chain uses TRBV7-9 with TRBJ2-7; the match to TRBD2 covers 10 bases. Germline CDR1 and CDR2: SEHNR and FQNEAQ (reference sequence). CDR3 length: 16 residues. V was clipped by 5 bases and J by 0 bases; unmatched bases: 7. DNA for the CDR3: TGTGCCAGCAGCCCGTACTTAGCGGGAGGCTCCTACGAGCAGTACTTC. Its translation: CASSPYLAGGSYEQYF.

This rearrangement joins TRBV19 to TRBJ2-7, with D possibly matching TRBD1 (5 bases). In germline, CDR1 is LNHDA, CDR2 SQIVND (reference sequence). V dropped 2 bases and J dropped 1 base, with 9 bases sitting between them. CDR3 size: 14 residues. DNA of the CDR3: TGTGCCAGTAGTATACGCCCAGGGTCCTACGAGCAGTACTTC. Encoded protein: CASSIRPGSYEQYF.

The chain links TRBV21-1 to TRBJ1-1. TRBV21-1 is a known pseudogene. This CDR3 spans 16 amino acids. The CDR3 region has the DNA TGTGCCAGCAGCAAACGGGGAGCGGCGGGGCTGACTGAAGCTTTCTTT. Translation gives CASSKRGAAGLTEAFF.

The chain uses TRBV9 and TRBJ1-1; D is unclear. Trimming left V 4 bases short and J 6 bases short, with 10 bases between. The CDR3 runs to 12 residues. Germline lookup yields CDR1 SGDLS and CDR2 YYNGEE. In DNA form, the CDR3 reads TGTGCCAGCAGCCCCGGCGGGTCTGAAGCTTTCTTT. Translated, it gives CASSPGGSEAFF.

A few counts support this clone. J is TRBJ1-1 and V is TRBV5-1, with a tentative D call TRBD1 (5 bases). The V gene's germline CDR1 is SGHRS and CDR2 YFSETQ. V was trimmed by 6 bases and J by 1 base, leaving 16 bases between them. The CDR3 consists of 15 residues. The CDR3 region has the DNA TGCGCCAGCACTTACCTCGGGAGGGGGAACACTGAAGCTTTCTTT. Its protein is CASTYLGRGNTEAFF.

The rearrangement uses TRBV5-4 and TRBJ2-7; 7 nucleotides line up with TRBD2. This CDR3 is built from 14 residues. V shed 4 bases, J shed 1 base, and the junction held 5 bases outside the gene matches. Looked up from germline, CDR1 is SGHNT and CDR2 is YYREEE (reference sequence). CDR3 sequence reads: CASSRTGLSYEQYF. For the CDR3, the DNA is TGTGCCAGCAGCAGGACGGGACTATCCTACGAGCAGTACTTC. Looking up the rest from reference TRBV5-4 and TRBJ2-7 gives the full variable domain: ETGVTQSPTHLIKTRGQQVTLRCSSQSGHNTVSWYQQALGQGPQFIFQYYREEENGRGNFPPRFSGLQFPNYSSELNVNALELDDSALYLCASSRTGLSYEQYFGPGTRLTVT.

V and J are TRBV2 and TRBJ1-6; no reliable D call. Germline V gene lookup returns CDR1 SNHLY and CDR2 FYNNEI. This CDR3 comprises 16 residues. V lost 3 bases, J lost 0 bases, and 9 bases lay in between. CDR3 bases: TGTGCCAGCAGTGACAGGAGGAGCTCCTATAATTCACCCCTCCACTTT. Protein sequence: CASSDRRSSYNSPLHF.

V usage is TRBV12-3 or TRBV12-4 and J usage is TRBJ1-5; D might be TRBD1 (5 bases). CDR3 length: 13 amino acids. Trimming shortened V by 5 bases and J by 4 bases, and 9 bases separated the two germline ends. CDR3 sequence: CASSNTGNQPQHF. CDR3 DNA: TGTGCCAGCAGTAATACAGGAAATCAGCCCCAGCATTTT.

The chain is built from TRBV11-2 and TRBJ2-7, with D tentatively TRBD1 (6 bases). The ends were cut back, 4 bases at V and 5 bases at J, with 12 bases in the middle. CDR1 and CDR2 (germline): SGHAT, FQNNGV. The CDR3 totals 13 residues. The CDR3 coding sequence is TGTGCCAGCAGCTCTTTCAGGACAGACGAGCAGTACTTC. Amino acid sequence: CASSSFRTDEQYF.

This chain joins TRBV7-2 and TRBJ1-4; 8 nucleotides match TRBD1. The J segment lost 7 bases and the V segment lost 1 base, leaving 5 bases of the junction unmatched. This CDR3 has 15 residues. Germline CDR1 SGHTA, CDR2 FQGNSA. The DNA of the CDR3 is TGTGCCAGCAGCTTAGATGGCAGGGGGCCTGAAAAACTGTTTTTT. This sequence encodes CASSLDGRGPEKLFF. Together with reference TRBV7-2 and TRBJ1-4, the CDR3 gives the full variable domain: GAGVSQSPSNKVTEKGKDVELRCDPISGHTALYWYRQSLGQGLEFLIYFQGNSAPDKSGLPSDRFSAERTGGSVSTLTIQRTQQEDSAVYLCASSLDGRGPEKLFFGSGTQLSVL.

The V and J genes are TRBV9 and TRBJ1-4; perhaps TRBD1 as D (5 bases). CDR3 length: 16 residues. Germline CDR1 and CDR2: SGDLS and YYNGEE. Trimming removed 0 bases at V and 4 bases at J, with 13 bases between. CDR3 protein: CASSVGGSGGNEKLFF. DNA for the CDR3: TGTGCCAGCAGCGTAGGCGGGTCCGGGGGTAATGAAAAACTGTTTTTT.

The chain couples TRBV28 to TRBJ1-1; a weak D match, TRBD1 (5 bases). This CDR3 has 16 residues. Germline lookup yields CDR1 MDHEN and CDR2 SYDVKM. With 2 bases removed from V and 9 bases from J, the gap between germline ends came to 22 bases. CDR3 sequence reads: CASSLPAMGPRGQAFF. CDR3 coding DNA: TGTGCCAGCAGTTTACCAGCAATGGGGCCAAGGGGCCAAGCTTTCTTT.

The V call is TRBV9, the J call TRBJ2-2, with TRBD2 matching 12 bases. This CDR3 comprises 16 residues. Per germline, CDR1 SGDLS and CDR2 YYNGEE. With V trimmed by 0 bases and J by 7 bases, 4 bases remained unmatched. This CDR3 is CASSVVLAGGGGELFF. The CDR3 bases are TGTGCCAGCAGCGTAGTACTAGCGGGAGGAGGCGGGGAGCTGTTTTTT.

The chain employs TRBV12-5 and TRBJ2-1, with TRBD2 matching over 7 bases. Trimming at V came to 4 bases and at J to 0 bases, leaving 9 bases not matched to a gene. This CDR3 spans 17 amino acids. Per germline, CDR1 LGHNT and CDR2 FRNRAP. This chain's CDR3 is CASGWYSGPSSYNEQFF. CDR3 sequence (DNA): TGTGCTAGTGGTTGGTATAGCGGGCCTAGCTCCTACAATGAGCAGTTCTTC.

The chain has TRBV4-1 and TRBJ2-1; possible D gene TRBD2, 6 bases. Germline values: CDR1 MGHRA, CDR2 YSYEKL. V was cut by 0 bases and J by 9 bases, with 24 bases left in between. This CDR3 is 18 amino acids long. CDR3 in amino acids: CASSQDAAAGGPLGEQFF. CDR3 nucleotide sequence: TGCGCCAGCAGCCAAGATGCCGCCGCCGGAGGGCCGTTGGGTGAGCAGTTCTTC.

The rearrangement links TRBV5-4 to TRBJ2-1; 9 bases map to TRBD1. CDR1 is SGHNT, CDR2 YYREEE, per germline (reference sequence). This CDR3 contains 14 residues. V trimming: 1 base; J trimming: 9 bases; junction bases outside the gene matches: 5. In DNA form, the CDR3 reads TGTGCCAGCAGCTTGTCACAGGGGGCGAGTGAGCAGTTCTTC. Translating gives CASSLSQGASEQFF. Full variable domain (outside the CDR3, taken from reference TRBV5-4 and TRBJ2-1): ETGVTQSPTHLIKTRGQQVTLRCSSQSGHNTVSWYQQALGQGPQFIFQYYREEENGRGNFPPRFSGLQFPNYSSELNVNALELDDSALYLCASSLSQGASEQFFGPGTRLTVL.

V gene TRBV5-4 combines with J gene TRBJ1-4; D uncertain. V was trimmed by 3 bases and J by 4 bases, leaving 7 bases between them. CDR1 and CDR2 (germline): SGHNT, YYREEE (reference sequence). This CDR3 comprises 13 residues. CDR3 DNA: TGTGCCAGCAGCTCACAGAGTAATGAAAAACTGTTTTTT. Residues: CASSSQSNEKLFF.

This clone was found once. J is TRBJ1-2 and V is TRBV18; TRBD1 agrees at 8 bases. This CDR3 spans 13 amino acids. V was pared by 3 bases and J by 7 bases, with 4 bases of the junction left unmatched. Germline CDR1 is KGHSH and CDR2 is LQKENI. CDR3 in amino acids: CASSPDRAAGYTF. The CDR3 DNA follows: TGTGCCAGCTCACCGGACAGGGCGGCTGGCTACACCTTC.

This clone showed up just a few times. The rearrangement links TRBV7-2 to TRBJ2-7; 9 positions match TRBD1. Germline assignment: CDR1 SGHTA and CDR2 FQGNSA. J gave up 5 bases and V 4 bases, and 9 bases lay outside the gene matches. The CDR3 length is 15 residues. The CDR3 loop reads CASSSQTGGINEQYF. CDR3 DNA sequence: TGTGCCAGCAGCTCCCAAACAGGGGGCATTAACGAGCAGTACTTC.

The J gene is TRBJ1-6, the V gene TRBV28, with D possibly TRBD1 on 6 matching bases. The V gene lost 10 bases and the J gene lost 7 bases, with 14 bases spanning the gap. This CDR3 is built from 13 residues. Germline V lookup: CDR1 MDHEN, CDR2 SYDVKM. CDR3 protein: CATHRDRNSPLHF. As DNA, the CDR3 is TGTGCCACCCACAGGGATAGGAATTCACCCCTCCACTTT.

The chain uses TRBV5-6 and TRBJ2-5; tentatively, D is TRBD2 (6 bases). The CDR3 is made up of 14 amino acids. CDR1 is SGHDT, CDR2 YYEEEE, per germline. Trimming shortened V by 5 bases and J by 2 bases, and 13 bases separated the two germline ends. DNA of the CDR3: TGTGCCAGCAGGATCCTAGCGAATCAAGAGACCCAGTACTTC. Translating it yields CASRILANQETQYF. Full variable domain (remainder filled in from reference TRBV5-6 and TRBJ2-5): DAGVTQSPTHLIKTRGQQVTLRCSPKSGHDTVSWYQQALGQGPQFIFQYYEEEERQRGNFPDRFSGHQFPNYSSELNVNALLLGDSALYLCASRILANQETQYFGPGTRLLVL.

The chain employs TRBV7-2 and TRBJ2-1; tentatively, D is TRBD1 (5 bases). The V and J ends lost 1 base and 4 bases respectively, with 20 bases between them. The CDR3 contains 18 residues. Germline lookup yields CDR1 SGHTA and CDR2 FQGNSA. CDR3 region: CASSLVVVSRVKYNEQFF. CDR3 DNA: TGTGCCAGCAGCTTAGTCGTTGTGTCCAGGGTGAAATACAATGAGCAGTTCTTC.

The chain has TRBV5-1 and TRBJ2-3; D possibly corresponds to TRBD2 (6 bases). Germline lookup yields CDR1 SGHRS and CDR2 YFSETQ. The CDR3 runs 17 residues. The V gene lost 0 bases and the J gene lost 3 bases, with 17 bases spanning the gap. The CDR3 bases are TGCGCCAGCAGCTTGGGGGTCGGAAGGGGAGGAACAGATACGCAGTATTTT. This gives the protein CASSLGVGRGGTDTQYF.

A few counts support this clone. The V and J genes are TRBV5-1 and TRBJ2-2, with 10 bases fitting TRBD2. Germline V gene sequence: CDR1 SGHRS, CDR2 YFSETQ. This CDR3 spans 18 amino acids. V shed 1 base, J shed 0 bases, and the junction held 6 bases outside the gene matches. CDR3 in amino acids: CASSLSPSGSSNTGELFF. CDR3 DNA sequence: TGCGCCAGCAGCTTGTCCCCTAGCGGGAGTTCGAACACCGGGGAGCTGTTTTTT. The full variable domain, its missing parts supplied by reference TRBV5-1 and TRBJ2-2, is KAGVTQTPRYLIKTRGQQVTLSCSPISGHRSVSWYQQTPGQGLQFLFEYFSETQRNKGNFPGRFSGRQFSNSRSEMNVSTLELGDSALYLCASSLSPSGSSNTGELFFGEGSRLTVL.

CDR3 sequence: CASSQGPGQGGNNIQYF. The CDR3 DNA is TGCGCCAGCAGCCAGGGGCCGGGACAGGGGGGGAATAACATTCAGTACTTC. The chain uses TRBV4-1 and TRBJ2-4; TRBD1 aligns across 11 bases. J lost 7 bases, V lost 3 bases, and 11 bases had no gene match. The CDR3 has 17 residues. Germline lookup yields CDR1 MGHRA and CDR2 YSYEKL.